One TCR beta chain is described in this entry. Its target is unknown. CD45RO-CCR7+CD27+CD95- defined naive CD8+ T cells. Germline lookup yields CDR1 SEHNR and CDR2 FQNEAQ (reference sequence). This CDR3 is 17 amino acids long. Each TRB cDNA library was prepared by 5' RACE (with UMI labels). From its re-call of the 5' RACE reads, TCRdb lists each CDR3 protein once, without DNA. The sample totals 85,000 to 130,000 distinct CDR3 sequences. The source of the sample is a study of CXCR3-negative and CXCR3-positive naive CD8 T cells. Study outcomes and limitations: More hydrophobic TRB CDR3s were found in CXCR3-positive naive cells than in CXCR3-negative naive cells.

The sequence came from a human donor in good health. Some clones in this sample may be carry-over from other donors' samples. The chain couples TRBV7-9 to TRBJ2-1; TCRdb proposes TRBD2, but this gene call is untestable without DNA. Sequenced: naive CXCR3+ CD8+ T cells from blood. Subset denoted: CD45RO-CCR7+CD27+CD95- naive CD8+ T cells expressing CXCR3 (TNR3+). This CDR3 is CASSDSTGTGGTNEQFF.